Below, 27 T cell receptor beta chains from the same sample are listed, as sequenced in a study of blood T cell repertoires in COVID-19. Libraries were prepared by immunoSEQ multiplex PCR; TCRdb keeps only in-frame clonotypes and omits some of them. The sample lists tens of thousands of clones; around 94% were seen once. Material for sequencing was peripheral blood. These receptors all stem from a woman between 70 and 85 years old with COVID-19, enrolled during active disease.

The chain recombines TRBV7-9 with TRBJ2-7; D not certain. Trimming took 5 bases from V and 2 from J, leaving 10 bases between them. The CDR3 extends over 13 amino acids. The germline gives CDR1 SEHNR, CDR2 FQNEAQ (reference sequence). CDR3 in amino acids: CASSPTATYEQYF. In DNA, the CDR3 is TGTGCCAGCAGCCCGACTGCTACCTACGAGCAGTACTTC.

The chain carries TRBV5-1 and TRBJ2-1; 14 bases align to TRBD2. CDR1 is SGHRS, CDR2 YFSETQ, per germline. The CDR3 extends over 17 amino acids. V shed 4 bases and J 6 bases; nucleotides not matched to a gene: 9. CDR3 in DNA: TGCGCCAGCAGCCAGGCCTCGACTAGCGGGAGGGCCAATGAGCAGTTCTTC. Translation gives CASSQASTSGRANEQFF.

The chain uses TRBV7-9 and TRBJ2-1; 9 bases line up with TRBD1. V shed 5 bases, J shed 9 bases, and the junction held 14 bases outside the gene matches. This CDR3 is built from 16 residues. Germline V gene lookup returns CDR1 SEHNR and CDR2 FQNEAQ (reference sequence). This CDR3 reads CASSLPGQGKSSEQFF. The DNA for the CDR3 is TGTGCCAGCAGCCTGCCGGGACAGGGAAAATCTAGTGAGCAGTTCTTC. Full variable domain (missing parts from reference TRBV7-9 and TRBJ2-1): DTGVSQNPRHKITKRGQNVTFRCDPISEHNRLYWYRQTLGQGPEFLTYFQNEAQLEKSRLLSDRFSAERPKGSFSTLEIQRTEQGDSAMYLCASSLPGQGKSSEQFFGPGTRLTVL.

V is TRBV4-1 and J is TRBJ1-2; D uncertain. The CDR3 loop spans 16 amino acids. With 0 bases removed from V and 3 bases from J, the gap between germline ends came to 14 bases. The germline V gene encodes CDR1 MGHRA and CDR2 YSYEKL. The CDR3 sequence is CASSQDHSNSYYGYTF. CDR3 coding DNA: TGCGCCAGCAGCCAAGATCATTCAAACAGCTACTATGGCTACACCTTC.

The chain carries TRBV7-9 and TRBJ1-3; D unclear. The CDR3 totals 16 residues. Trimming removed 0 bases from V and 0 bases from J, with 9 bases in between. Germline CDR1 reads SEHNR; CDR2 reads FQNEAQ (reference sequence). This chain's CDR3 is CASSLAGQSSGNTIYF. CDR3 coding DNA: TGTGCCAGCAGCTTAGCGGGCCAGAGCTCTGGAAACACCATATATTTT.

The CDR3 sequence is CATSSLLWRDGTDTQYF. In nucleotides, the CDR3 is TGTGCCACCAGCAGCCTTTTGTGGAGGGATGGCACAGATACGCAGTATTTT. The gene calls are TRBV15 and TRBJ2-3; D perhaps matches TRBD2 (6 bases). There are 17 residues in the CDR3. V gave up 3 bases and J gave up 1 base, with 17 bases separating them. Germline-derived CDR1 and CDR2 are LNHNV and YYDKDF (reference sequence). The full variable domain, completed using reference TRBV15 and TRBJ2-3, is DAMVIQNPRYQVTQFGKPVTLSCSQTLNHNVMYWYQQKSSQAPKLLFHYYDKDFNNEADTPDNFQSRRPNTSFCFLDIRSPGLGDTAMYLCATSSLLWRDGTDTQYFGPGTRLTVL.

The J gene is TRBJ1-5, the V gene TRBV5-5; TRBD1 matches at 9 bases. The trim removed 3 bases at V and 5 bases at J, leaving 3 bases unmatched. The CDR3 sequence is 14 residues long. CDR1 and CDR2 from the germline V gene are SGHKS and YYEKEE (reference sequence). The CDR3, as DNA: TGTGCCAGCAGCTCCGGGACAGGGTATCAGCCCCAGCATTTT. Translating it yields CASSSGTGYQPQHF. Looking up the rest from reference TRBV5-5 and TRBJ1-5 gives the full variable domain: DAGVTQSPTHLIKTRGQQVTLRCSPISGHKSVSWYQQVLGQGPQFIFQYYEKEERGRGNFPDRFSARQFPNYSSELNVNALLLGDSALYLCASSSGTGYQPQHFGDGTRLSIL.

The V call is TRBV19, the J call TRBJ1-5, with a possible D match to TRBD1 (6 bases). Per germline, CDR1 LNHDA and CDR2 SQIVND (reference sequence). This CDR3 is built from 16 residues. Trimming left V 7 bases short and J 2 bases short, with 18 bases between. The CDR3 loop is CASTKQQGRGNQPQHF. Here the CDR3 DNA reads TGTGCCAGTACCAAACAACAGGGCCGTGGCAATCAGCCCCAGCATTTT.

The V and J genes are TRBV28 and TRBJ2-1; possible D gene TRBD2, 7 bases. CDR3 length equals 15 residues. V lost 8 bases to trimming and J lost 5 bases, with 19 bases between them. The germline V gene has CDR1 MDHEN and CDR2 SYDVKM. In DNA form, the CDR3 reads TGTGCCAGCCGCCAGGGAGGGGGGCTCGACAATGAGCAGTTCTTC. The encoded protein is CASRQGGGLDNEQFF.

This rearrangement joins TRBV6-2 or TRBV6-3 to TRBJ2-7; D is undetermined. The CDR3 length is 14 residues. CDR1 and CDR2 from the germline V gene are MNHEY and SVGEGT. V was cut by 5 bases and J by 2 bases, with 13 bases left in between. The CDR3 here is CASSQDTPAYEQYF. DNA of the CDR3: TGTGCCAGCAGTCAAGACACTCCCGCCTACGAGCAGTACTTC.

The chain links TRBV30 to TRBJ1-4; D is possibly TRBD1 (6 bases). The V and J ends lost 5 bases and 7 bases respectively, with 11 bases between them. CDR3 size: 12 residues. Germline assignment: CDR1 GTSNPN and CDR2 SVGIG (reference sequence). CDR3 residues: CAWGRGSEKLFF. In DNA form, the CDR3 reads TGTGCCTGGGGGAGGGGGAGTGAAAAACTGTTTTTT.

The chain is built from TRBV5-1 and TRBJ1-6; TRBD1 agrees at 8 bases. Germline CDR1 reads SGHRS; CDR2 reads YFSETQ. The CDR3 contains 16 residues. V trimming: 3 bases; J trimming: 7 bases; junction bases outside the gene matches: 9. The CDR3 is CASSSIPGQENSPLHF. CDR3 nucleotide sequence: TGCGCCAGCAGCTCCATTCCGGGACAGGAAAATTCACCCCTCCACTTT. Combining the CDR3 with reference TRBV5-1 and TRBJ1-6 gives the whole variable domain KAGVTQTPRYLIKTRGQQVTLSCSPISGHRSVSWYQQTPGQGLQFLFEYFSETQRNKGNFPGRFSGRQFSNSRSEMNVSTLELGDSALYLCASSSIPGQENSPLHFGNGTRLTVT.

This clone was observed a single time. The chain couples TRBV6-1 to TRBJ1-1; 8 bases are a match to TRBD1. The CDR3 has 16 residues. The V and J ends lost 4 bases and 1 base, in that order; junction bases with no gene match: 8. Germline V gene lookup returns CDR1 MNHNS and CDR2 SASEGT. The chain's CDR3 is CASSAPGGGPNTEAFF. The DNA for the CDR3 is TGTGCCAGCAGTGCTCCAGGGGGCGGGCCGAACACTGAAGCTTTCTTT.

The CDR3 nucleotides are TGTGCCAGCAGTCGCCGGGACAGGGTCTATGGCTACACCTTC. This encodes CASSRRDRVYGYTF. The chain recombines TRBV28 with TRBJ1-2, with 9 bases identical to TRBD1. The CDR3 is 14 amino acids. Germline-derived CDR1 and CDR2 are MDHEN and SYDVKM. Losses at the gene ends were 5 bases for V and 4 bases for J; bases not matched to a gene: 5.

The CDR3 coding sequence is TGTGCCAGCAGTTTGGTACAGGGACGGACGTACGAGCAGTACTTC. Translated, it gives CASSLVQGRTYEQYF. The chain joins TRBV28 to TRBJ2-7; weak D call: TRBD1 (6 bases). This CDR3 contains 15 residues. Germline CDR1 MDHEN, CDR2 SYDVKM. V dropped 3 bases and J dropped 4 bases, with 16 bases sitting between them.

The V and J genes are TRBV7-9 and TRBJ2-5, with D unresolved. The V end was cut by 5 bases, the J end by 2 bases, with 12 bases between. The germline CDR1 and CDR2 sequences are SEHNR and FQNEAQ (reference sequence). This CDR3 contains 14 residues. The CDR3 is CASSRTLEQETQYF. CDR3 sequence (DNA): TGTGCCAGCAGCCGTACTCTAGAGCAAGAGACCCAGTACTTC.

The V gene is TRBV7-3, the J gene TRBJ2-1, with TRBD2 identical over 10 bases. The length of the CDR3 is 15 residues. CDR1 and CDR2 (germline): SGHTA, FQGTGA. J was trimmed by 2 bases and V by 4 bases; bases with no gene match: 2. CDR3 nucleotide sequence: TGTGCCAGCAGCTCTACTAGCGGGACCTACAATGAGCAGTTCTTC. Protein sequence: CASSSTSGTYNEQFF.

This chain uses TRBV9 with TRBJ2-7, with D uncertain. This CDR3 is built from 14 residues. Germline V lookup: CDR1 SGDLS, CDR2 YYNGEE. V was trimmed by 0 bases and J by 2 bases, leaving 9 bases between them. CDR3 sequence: CASSVVPVTYEQYF. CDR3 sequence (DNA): TGTGCCAGCAGCGTAGTCCCGGTTACCTACGAGCAGTACTTC.

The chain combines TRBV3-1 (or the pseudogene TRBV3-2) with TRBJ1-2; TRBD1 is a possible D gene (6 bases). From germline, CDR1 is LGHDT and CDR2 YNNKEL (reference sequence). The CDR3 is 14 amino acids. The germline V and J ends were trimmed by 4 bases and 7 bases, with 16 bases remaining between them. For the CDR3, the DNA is TGTGCCAGCAGCCGTCAATCCACAGGGAGTGGCTACACCTTC. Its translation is CASSRQSTGSGYTF.

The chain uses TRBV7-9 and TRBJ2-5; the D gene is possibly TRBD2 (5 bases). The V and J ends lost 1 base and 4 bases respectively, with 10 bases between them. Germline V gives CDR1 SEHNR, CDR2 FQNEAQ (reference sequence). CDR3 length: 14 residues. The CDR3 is CASSLESGRETQYF. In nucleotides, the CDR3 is TGTGCCAGCAGCTTAGAATCTGGGAGAGAGACCCAGTACTTC.

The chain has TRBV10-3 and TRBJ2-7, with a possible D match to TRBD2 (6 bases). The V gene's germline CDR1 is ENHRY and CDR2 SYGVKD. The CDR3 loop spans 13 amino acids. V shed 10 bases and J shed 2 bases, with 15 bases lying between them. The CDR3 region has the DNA TGTGCCAGCCAGGGCGGGGAACCCTACGAGCAGTACTTC. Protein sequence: CASQGGEPYEQYF.

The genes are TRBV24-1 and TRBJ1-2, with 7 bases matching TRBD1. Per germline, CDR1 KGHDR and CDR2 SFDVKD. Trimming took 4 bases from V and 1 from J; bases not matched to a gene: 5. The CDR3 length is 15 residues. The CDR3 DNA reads TGTGCCACCAGTGACGCCAGGGGGTTTAACTATGGCTACACCTTC. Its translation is CATSDARGFNYGYTF.

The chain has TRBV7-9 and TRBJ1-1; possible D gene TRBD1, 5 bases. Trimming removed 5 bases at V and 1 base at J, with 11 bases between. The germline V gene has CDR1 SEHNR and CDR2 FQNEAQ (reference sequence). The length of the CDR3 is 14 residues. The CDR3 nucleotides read TGTGCCAGCAGCAGGGAGACAGCGAACACTGAAGCTTTCTTT. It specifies CASSRETANTEAFF.

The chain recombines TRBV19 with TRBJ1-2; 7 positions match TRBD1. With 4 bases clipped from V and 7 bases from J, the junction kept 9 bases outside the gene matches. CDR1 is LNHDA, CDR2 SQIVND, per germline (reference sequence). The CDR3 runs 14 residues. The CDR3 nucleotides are TGTGCCAGTAGTAATAACAGGGGAATGTCTGGCTACACCTTC. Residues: CASSNNRGMSGYTF.

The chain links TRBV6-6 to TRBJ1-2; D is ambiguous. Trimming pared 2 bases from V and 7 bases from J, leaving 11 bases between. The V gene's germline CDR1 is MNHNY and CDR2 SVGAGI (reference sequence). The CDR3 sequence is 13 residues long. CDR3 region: CASSYEGMGGYTF. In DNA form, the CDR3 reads TGTGCCAGCAGTTACGAGGGAATGGGTGGCTACACCTTC.

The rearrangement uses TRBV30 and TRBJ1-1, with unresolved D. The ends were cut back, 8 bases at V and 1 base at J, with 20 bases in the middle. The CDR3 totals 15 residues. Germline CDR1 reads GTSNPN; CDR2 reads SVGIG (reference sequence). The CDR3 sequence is CAGRRESVGNTEAFF. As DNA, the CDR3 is TGTGCCGGCCGGAGGGAATCGGTTGGGAACACTGAAGCTTTCTTT.

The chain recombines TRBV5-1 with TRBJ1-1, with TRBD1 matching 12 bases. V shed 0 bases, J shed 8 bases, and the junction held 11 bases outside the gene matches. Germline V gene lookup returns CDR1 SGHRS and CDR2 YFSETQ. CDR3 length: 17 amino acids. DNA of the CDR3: TGCGCCAGCAGCTTGGGTAACACCGGGACAGGGGGCGCGGAAGCTTTCTTT. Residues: CASSLGNTGTGGAEAFF. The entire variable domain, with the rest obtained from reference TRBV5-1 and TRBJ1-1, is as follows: KAGVTQTPRYLIKTRGQQVTLSCSPISGHRSVSWYQQTPGQGLQFLFEYFSETQRNKGNFPGRFSGRQFSNSRSEMNVSTLELGDSALYLCASSLGNTGTGGAEAFFGQGTRLTVV.